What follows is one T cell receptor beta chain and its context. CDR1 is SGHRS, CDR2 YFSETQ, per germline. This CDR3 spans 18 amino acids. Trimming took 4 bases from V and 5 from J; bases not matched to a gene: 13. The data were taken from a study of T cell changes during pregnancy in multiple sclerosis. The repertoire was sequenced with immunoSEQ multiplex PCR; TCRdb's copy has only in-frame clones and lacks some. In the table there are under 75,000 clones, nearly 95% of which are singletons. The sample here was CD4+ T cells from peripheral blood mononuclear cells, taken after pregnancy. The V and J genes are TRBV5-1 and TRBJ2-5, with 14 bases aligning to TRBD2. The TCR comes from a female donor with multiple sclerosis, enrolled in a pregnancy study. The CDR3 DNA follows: TGCGCCAGCAGCCTAGGACTAGCGGGGGGCCGGGGCGAGGAGACCCAGTACTTC. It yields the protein CASSLGLAGGRGEETQYF.